This record covers a single T cell receptor beta chain. This clone was recorded a few times. Its antigen remains undetermined. No qualities accompany the bases; no much larger clone lies one base away. Reading the germline V gene gives CDR1 SGHTS and CDR2 YDEGEE. Trimming costs V 4 bases and J 7 bases, and their ends lie 15 bases apart. From its cysteine to its phenylalanine, the CDR3 spans 15 amino acids. The sequence is cut down to CDR3 DNA, 45 bases in frame from base 1. The cohort was made up of 666 healthy bone marrow donors. At the time of sampling, all cohort members were nominally healthy, though unrecorded immune exposures were likely present. The donor tested CMV seronegative, placing the donor among the roughly 400 seronegative members of the cohort. Every donor gave a peripheral blood sample, and the peripheral blood mononuclear cells from that sample were used for TCR beta sequencing. Genomic DNA was extracted from the blood cell samples with the Qiagen DNeasy Blood Extraction Kit.

This sample was included in a study of cytomegalovirus exposure and HLA in healthy donors (dated by TCRdb to the late 2010s). Looking at the study overall: An earlier analysis of about 560 of the donors reported over 250 Gb of sequence data and roughly 120 million unique TCR beta sequences obtained from about 170 million T cells. Rather than using new phenotypic data, the later analysis identified candidate immune exposures from TCR beta sequences and from how often those sequences occurred across donors. A later genetic analysis used genome-wide SNP genotypes for about three fifths of the roughly 700 donors, treating that subset as a discovery cohort. The genetic ancestry cluster associated with self-reported Caucasian donors included around four fifths of the roughly 410 genotyped donors. Every repertoire in the discovery cohort had been generated on one and the same sequencing platform. An earlier analysis of about 620 of the donors applied high-throughput TCR beta sequencing to assess whether each TCR beta V gene segment acted as functional or pseudogenic. Donor age, sex, ethnicity and CMV serostatus were compiled together with the repertoire data. Class I and class II HLA loci were covered by the typing at four-digit resolution. A later analysis re-analyzed previously published TCR beta repertoires from roughly 690 donors and added high-resolution HLA genotyping to study TCR occurrence patterns. The study aimed to test whether signatures of past pathogen exposure could be identified by cataloging public T cell receptors. The study combined high-throughput TCR immunosequencing, statistical association of individual TCRs with disease status, and machine learning to predict cytomegalovirus infection status. Along with the roughly 700-subject first cohort, a separate validation cohort of around 110 different subjects was used. The number of donors typed differed by locus, with roughly 620-640 for A, B, C, DRB1 and DQB1, 522 for DQA1, under 610 for DPA1, and approximately 470 for DPB1. Roughly 320 gigabases of sequencing data and around 80 million unique TCR sequences made up an early release that covered about 640 HLA-typed donors. On average, roughly 200,000 unique TCR beta nucleotide sequences were sequenced per donor among a few hundred genotyped donors of the cohort, with around 19% of those sequences being non-productive. The study used immunosequencing to profile the T cell repertoires of about 670 subjects and linked those repertoires to cytomegalovirus serostatus. Roughly 5 DR-DQ haplotypes were handled as single units for association and clustering because linkage in the cohort was strong.

General conclusions and limits of the study: A further reported finding was that TCR beta sequences accurately predicted the HLA-A and HLA-B alleles for most subjects in the first cohort. Assigning TCR associations to individual alleles was difficult when HLA alleles, especially DR and DQ, strongly co-occurred. Sequencing depth was assumed to be roughly uniform across donors in the presence/absence analyses, though that assumption may not hold. The classifier was reported to diagnose cytomegalovirus status with high specificity and sensitivity in both the original and validation cohorts. The study gave a list of under 200 TCR beta chains associated with cytomegalovirus. Some 16 rarely observed V segments, including chromosome 9 orphons, were excluded from the earlier analysis of approximately 500 of the donors because counts were too low. Most TCR sequences were observed very rarely across donors, whereas some public TCRs were present in many individuals. Three of the identified cytomegalovirus-associated TCR beta chains were confirmed in vitro to be specific for cytomegalovirus antigens. At a false discovery rate of 0.05, a later analysis linked 16,000 or so TCR beta sequences to specific HLA alleles. The sequencing pipeline was judged likely to have produced a cluster of highly shared sequence variants as a technical artifact. Several of the top co-occurrence clusters appeared to be linked to parvovirus B19, influenza, CMV and Epstein-Barr virus, according to a later analysis. In a later analysis, most CMV-associated TCR beta chains were found to appear HLA-restricted, with HLA associations seemingly driven largely by CMV exposure. In an earlier analysis of approximately 590 of the donors, most TCR beta V segments appeared in productive rearrangements about 90% or about 30% of the time, broadly matching IMGT annotations. This cohort had only TCR beta chains sequenced, and the lack of alpha or paired-chain data limited which features could be detected. In a later genetic analysis, a missense DCLRE1C variant was associated with V-gene and J-gene trimming of TCR beta chains, and the association was replicated in an independent cohort. Some IMGT-functional V segments, including TRBV6-2 and TRBV6-3, could not be distinguished by the 87-base-pair reads and were therefore excluded. In a later genetic analysis, fewer N-insertions in productive TCRs were reported among donors in an Asian-associated ancestry cluster than the approximately 670-donor mean. In a later analysis, TCR association rates were found to vary across HLA loci, with the most associated TCRs seen for DRB1 alleles and the fewest for HLA-C alleles. Compared with equally common non-associated chains, HLA-associated TCR beta chains in a later analysis were more clonally expanded and had lower generation probabilities. HLA typing was unavailable for some donors at each locus, so association tests used only the typed subset. Linkage disequilibrium might explain the correlated functional status among segregating V segments, but an unknown experimental factor could not be ruled out. The only immune exposure information available for the cohort was CMV serostatus. According to the authors, the approach could potentially be generalized to other disease states and immunological phenotypes.

Library method: the immunoSEQ multiplex PCR assay. For the multiplex PCR, a mixture combining 60 forward primers for TCR Vbeta segments and 13 reverse primers for TCR Jbeta segments was used. The CDR3 region of rearranged TCR beta genes was amplified from genomic DNA with a multiplex PCR assay. On the Illumina HiSeq System, the amplified TCR beta libraries were sequenced as 87-base-pair reads. The original methods were these. A later analysis tallied roughly 80 million unique TCR beta chains across the roughly 610 repertoires, and some 10 million of those chains were shared by two or more donors. Raw reads were error-corrected and collapsed into unique sequences with a nearest-neighbor algorithm that merged closely related sequences to remove PCR and sequencing errors. CDR3 sequences were aligned to IMGT reference sequences to assign V, D and J gene segments. For a sequence to be retained, a match of at least six nucleotides was required to both a V gene segment and a J gene segment. Rearrangements were classified as productive when the CDR3 lacked stop codons and remained in frame with V and J, and all other rearrangements were classified as non-productive. Following IMGT convention, CDR3 was defined as the stretch from the second conserved V-encoded cysteine to the conserved J-encoded phenylalanine. The earlier analysis of about 640 of the donors excluded any sequence lacking an unambiguous match to a single V gene segment. An earlier analysis of several hundred of the donors classified V segments as functional when productive rearrangements were above 56.7% and as segregating when the standard deviation between donors was above 5%. To diagnose cytomegalovirus status from the catalog of TCR beta chain sequences, a statistical classification framework was built. V and J gene assignment, in a later analysis, came from comparing TCR nucleotide sequences with IMGT/GENE-DB human TR gene sequences. Using the TCRdist pipeline, a later analysis assigned CDR3 sequences along with most-parsimonious VDJ recombination scenarios. A later analysis defined each TCR beta chain by its CDR3 amino acid sequence plus V-gene family, and excluded reads lacking a unique V-gene family. In a later analysis, a few hundred highly shared, low-generation-probability nucleotide sequences were removed to address suspected cross-contamination and a sequencing artifact. In a later analysis, a clonal expansion index was calculated for each public chain from normalized within-repertoire ranks of inferred template counts. In a later analysis, generation probabilities were computed with a VDJ recombination model fitted to out-of-frame rearrangements, and the resulting probabilities were checked against IGoR. In a later analysis, TCR-TCR, TCR-HLA and TCR-CMV co-occurrence was scored with hypergeometric tests, and a repertoire-size bias correction was applied to TCR pairs. In a later analysis, false discovery rates were estimated by permuting HLA or CMV assignments 20 times. A later analysis grouped co-occurring TCRs with DBSCAN, adding TCRdist sequence similarity when clustering within HLA-allele-positive subsets. For co-occurrence clustering, repertoires with fewer than 30,000 or more than 120,000 public chains were excluded, along with roughly 5 repertoires with anomalous nucleotide sharing. TCRdb obtained this table from immuneACCESS and retained in-frame rearrangements with V and J assigned. These tables miss some clones; where compared with another copy, unresolved V genes account for less than half of the shortfall, and the remainder is unexplained. That table is the source of V, J and clone size, and D and trimming were worked out from the DNA. The sample table records 150,000 to 200,000 clones; roughly nine tenths of these occur just once. The ten top clones hold more than 1% of the sample.

The specimen sequenced was PBMCs. The rearrangement joined TRBV5-8 to TRBJ1-6; the D gene is unclear. This receptor was identified in a boy aged 2-9 years in good health and CMV-seronegative. The CDR3 protein sequence reads: CASSPGFGGNSPLHF. The DNA is as follows: TGTGCCAGCAGCCCAGGTTTTGGAGGAAATTCACCCCTCCACTTT.